This T cell receptor (beta chain) was sequenced for a study of T cell repertoires in cytomegalovirus infection. Study details: A matching HLA type, together with CMV infection, was signaled by public TCR beta signatures. Overall study findings and caveats: Cumulative public TCR beta family frequency identified CMV carriers with the relevant HLA.

TCRdb analysed the reads with MiXCR anew, one entry per CDR3 protein. Of 250,000 to 350,000 distinct CDR3 sequences in the sample, around 25% were seen once. Of note for this clonotype: The antigen remains undetermined.

The sequenced sample consisted of PBMCs. This TCR was recovered from a human donor in good health (CMV status not recorded). Some clones in this sample may be carry-over from other donors' samples.

The CDR3 DNA follows: TGTGCCAGCAGCTTACGGACAGGGCCGGGGCGCCAGCCCCAGCATTTT. Residues: CASSLRTGPGRQPQHF. This chain joins TRBV7-2 and TRBJ1-5; 8 positions agree with TRBD1. Germline V gene sequence: CDR1 SGHTA, CDR2 FQGNSA. The junction had 10 bases not matched to a gene; V was cut back by 2 bases and J by 7 bases. The CDR3 contains 16 residues.